This TCR beta chain came from a study of regulatory T cells in long-lasting Graves disease. Documented time point: newly diagnosed GD, antithyroid drugs for less than 3 months. The TCR library was made from RNA extracted from PBMCs. The authors built TCR beta libraries using iRepertoire HTBI primers and Arm-PCR of CDR3 regions. In TCRdb, the multiplex PCR reads were re-called with MiXCR into one record per CDR3 protein. The table records hundreds of thousands of distinct CDR3 sequences, about 13% of them present only once. This clonotype was observed many times. This CDR3 has 15 residues. The V end was cut by 5 bases, the J end by 4 bases, with 20 bases between. Germline loops: CDR1 SQVTM, CDR2 ANQGSEA. The sample was also linked to a second study, of T cells in Graves' hyperthyroidism and ophthalmopathy. That work states: A median roughly six months before onset, the model predicted ophthalmopathy.

The TCR sequence derives from a young man with Graves disease. The material sequenced was peripheral blood mononuclear cells (PBMCs), taken at new diagnosis, from a patient treated with antithyroid drugs. The chain links TRBV29-1 to TRBJ1-1; D might be TRBD1 (5 bases). CDR3 sequence: CSVPRDLGWGTEAFF. The DNA for the CDR3 is TGCAGCGTTCCCCGGGACCTCGGATGGGGCACTGAAGCTTTCTTT.